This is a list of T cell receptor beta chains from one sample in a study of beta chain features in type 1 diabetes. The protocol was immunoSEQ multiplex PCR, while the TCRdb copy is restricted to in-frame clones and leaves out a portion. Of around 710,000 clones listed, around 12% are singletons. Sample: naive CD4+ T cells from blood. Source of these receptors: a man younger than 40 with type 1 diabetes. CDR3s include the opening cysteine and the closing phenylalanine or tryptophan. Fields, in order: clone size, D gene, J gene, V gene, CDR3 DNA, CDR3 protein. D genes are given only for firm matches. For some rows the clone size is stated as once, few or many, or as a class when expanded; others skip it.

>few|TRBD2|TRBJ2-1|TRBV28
TGTGCCAGCAGTGGCGCCCAGGGAGGGACCTACAATGAGCAGTTCTTC
CASSGAQGGTYNEQFF
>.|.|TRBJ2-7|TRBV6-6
TGTGCCAGCACTGGGGTGGAAAGGGACTACGAGCAGTACTTC
CASTGVERDYEQYF
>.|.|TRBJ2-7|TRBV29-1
TGCAGCGTCCTGGGACTGGGCTCCTACGAGCAGTACTTC
CSVLGLGSYEQYF
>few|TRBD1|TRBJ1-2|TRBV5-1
TGCGCCAGCAGCTCCGGACAGGGGGACTATGGCTACACCTTC
CASSSGQGDYGYTF
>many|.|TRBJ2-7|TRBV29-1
TGCAGCGTTGATGGACGGGGGGCTGGCGAGCAGTACTTC
CSVDGRGAGEQYF
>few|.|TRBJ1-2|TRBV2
TGTGCCAGCAGTCCCCAGACCCGCTACACCTTC
CASSPQTRYTF
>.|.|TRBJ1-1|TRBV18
TGTGCCAGCTCACCAACCGTCACGAACACTGAAGCTTTCTTT
CASSPTVTNTEAFF
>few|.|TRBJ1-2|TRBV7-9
TGTGCCAGCACCACTCATGGGGGAGGGAGTCATGGCTACACCTTC
CASTTHGGGSHGYTF
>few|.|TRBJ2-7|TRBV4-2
TGTGCCAGCAGCCAAGGTGAAGAGGGACCCTACGAGCAGTACTTC
CASSQGEEGPYEQYF
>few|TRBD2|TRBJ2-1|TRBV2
TGTGCCAGCAGTGATGCCAGCGGGGGGAGTGAGCAGTTCTTC
CASSDASGGSEQFF
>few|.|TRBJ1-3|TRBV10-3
TGTGCCATCAGTGGCAGGGATGAAAACACCATATATTTT
CAISGRDENTIYF
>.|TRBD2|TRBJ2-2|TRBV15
TGTGCCACCAGCCGTAGCGGGGGGAACACCGGGGAGCTGTTTTTT
CATSRSGGNTGELFF
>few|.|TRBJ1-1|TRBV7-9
TGTGCCAGCAGCTTAGTCCCCGGTGACACTGAAGCTTTCTTT
CASSLVPGDTEAFF
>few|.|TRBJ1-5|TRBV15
TGTGCCACCAGCAGGGAGATGGCCCAATTCGAGCCCCAGCATTTT
CATSREMAQFEPQHF
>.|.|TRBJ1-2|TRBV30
TGTGCCTGGAGTGTACTGAGGGAGCCCGTTAACTATGGCTACACCTTC
CAWSVLREPVNYGYTF
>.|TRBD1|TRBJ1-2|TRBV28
TGTGCCAGCAGTATCCTTCAAGGGGGCGCGTCCGGTGGCTACACCTTC
CASSILQGGASGGYTF
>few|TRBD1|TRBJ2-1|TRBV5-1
TGCGCCAGCAGCTTGGCCTGGGACAGTGTGGAGGTCTTC
CASSLAWDSVEVF
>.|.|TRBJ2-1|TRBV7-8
TGTGCCAGCAGCTTGGGTCGGTCCTACAATGAGCAGTTCTTC
CASSLGRSYNEQFF
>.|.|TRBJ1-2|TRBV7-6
TGTGCCAGCAGCTTAGCCCTGGGTGTCGGCTACACCTTC
CASSLALGVGYTF
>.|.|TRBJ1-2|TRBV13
TGTGCCAGCAGCTTAGGCGGGCGCCTTCCCTATGGCTACACCTTC
CASSLGGRLPYGYTF
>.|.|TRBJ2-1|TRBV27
TGTGCCAGCAGCTTGCGCCGGGGTTTCTACAATGAGCAGTTCTTC
CASSLRRGFYNEQFF
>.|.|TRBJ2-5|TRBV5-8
TGTGCCAGCAGCTTGGCCGACAGGTTACAAGAGACCCAGTACTTC
CASSLADRLQETQYF
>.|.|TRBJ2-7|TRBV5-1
TGCGCCAGCAGCTTGGAACAGACCTACGAGCAGTACTTC
CASSLEQTYEQYF
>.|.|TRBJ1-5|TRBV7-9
TGTGCCAGCAGCCCACAGGGAGGCGGCAATCAGCCCCAGCATTTT
CASSPQGGGNQPQHF
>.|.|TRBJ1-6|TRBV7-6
TGTGCCAGCAGCGAAGGGATTTCACCCCTCCACTTT
CASSEGISPLHF
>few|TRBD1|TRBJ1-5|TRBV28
TGTGCCAGCAGTGCGGGACAGGGGGGACAGCCCCAGCATTTT
CASSAGQGGQPQHF
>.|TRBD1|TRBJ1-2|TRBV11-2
TGTGCCAGCAGCGTTGACAGGGCTAGGTACTATGGCTACACCTTC
CASSVDRARYYGYTF
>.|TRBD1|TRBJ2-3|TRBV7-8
TGTGCCAGCAGAGGGGGCGGAACAGATACGCAGTATTTT
CASRGGGTDTQYF
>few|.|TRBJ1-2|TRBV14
TGTGCCAGCAGCCAAACGAGAGGTTCCAACTATGGCTACACCTTC
CASSQTRGSNYGYTF
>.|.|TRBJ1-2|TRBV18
TGTGCCAGCTCACGTTCGACCGACTGGATTCGCGGCTACACCTTC
CASSRSTDWIRGYTF
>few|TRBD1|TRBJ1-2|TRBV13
TGTGCCAGCAGCTCTACAGGGGCGGGGAGCGGCTACACCTTC
CASSSTGAGSGYTF
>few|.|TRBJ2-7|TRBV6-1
TGTGCCAGCAGTGAAGTGCTTTACTACGAGCAGTACTTC
CASSEVLYYEQYF